This is a list of T cell receptor beta chains from one sample in a study of monozygotic twins with inflammatory bowel disease. For each CDR3 protein, TCRdb gives one entry from its re-call of the 5' RACE reads, without DNA. In total, the table holds more than 95,000 distinct CDR3 sequences. Sample: blood. The receptors here all came from a human donor with ulcerative colitis or Crohn's disease, or a healthy co-twin of an affected twin (not recorded which). Each CDR3 is given with its conserved first and last residue. The order of the fields is J gene, V gene, CDR3 length, CDR3 protein.

j_gene: TRBJ2-1
v_gene: TRBV5-1
len: 13
CDR3aa: CASSWDSHNEQFF

j_gene: TRBJ2-6
v_gene: TRBV6-7
len: 15
CDR3aa: CASSVRGSGANVLTF

j_gene: TRBJ2-2
v_gene: TRBV4-2
len: 16
CDR3aa: CASTDRDSKNTGELFF

j_gene: TRBJ2-7
v_gene: TRBV6-1
len: 15
CDR3aa: CASSEALTAFYEQYF

j_gene: TRBJ1-5
v_gene: TRBV29-1
len: 14
CDR3aa: CSVATGGVFQPQHF

j_gene: TRBJ2-3
v_gene: TRBV4-3
len: 17
CDR3aa: CASSQDRKQVLIDTQYF

j_gene: TRBJ2-3
v_gene: TRBV10-1
len: 15
CDR3aa: CASSEGLAGADTQYF

j_gene: TRBJ2-2
v_gene: TRBV29-1
len: 13
CDR3aa: CSVAQLNTGELFF

j_gene: TRBJ2-1
v_gene: TRBV2
len: 15
CDR3aa: CASRSTSGGYNEQFF

j_gene: TRBJ2-7
v_gene: TRBV7-8
len: 15
CDR3aa: CASTLPSLGVNEQYF

j_gene: TRBJ2-7
v_gene: TRBV12-3/TRBV12-4
len: 14
CDR3aa: CASSFGLAGPHLDF

j_gene: TRBJ2-6
v_gene: TRBV7-9
len: 16
CDR3aa: CASSLARSSGANVLTF

j_gene: TRBJ2-1
v_gene: TRBV7-9
len: 15
CDR3aa: CASSLPTGNTNEQFF

j_gene: TRBJ2-3
v_gene: TRBV29-1
len: 15
CDR3aa: CSSAWGGASTDTQYF

j_gene: TRBJ2-3
v_gene: TRBV7-2
len: 17
CDR3aa: CASSFFLGLAGMDTQYF

j_gene: TRBJ2-7
v_gene: TRBV12-3/TRBV12-4
len: 15
CDR3aa: CASSLALPASYEQYF

j_gene: TRBJ2-1
v_gene: TRBV7-2
len: 14
CDR3aa: CATAVGSSYNEQFF

j_gene: TRBJ2-1
v_gene: TRBV28
len: 17
CDR3aa: CATGKVLSSGSYNEQFF

j_gene: TRBJ2-3
v_gene: TRBV5-1
len: 14
CDR3aa: CASSQGQHTDTQYF

j_gene: TRBJ1-1
v_gene: TRBV12-3/TRBV12-4
len: 14
CDR3aa: CASSFGVSNTEAFF

j_gene: TRBJ1-5
v_gene: TRBV6-6
len: 14
CDR3aa: CASSIRGSNQPQHF

j_gene: TRBJ2-3
v_gene: TRBV5-1
len: 18
CDR3aa: CASSLAGGAGPPGDTQYF

j_gene: TRBJ2-1
v_gene: TRBV20-1
len: 16
CDR3aa: CSARDLRGLAYNEQFF

j_gene: TRBJ2-7
v_gene: TRBV15
len: 18
CDR3aa: CATSSETRGIRRRLEQYF

j_gene: TRBJ1-4
v_gene: TRBV28
len: 16
CDR3aa: CASSPVGRGAEEKLFF